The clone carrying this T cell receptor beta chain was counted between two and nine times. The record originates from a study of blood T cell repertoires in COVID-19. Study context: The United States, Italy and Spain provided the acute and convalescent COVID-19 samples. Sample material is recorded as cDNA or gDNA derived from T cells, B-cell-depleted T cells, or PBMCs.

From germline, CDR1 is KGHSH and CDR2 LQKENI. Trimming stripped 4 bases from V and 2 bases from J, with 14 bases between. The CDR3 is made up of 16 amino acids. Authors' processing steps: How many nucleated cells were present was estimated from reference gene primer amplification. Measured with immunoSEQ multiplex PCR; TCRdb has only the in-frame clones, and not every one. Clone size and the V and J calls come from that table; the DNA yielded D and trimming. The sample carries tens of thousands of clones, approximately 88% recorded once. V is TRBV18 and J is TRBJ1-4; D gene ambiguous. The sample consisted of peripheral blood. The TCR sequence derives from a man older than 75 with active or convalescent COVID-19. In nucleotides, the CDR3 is TGTGCCAGCTCACTGAGCGGCGGCGTGACTAATGAAAAACTGTTTTTT. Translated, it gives CASSLSGGVTNEKLFF.